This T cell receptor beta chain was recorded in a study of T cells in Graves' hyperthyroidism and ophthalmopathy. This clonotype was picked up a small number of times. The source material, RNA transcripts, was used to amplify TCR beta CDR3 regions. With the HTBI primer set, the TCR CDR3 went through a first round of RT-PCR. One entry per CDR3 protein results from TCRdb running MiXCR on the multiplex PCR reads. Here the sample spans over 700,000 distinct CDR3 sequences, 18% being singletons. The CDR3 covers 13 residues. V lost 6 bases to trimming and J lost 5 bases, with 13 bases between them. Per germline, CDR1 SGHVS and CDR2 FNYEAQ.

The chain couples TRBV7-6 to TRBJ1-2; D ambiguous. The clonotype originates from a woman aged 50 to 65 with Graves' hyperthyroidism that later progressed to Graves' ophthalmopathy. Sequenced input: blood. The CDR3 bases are TGTGCCAGCAGTGAATCGGTGGGGTATGGCTACACCTTC. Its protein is CASSESVGYGYTF. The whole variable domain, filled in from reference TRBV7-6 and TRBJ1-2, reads GAGVSQSPRYKVTKRGQDVALRCDPISGHVSLYWYRQALGQGPEFLTYFNYEAQQDKSGLPNDRFSAERPEGSISTLTIQRTEQRDSAMYRCASSESVGYGYTFGSGTRLTVV.